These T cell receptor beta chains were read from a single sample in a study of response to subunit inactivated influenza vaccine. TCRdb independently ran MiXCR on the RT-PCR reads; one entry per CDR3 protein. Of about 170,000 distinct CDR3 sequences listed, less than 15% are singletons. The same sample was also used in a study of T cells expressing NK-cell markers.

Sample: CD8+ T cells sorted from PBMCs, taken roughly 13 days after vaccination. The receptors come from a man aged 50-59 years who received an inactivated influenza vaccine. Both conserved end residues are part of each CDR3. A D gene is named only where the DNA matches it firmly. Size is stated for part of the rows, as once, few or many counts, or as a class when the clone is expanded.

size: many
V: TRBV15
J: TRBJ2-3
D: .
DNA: TGTGCCACCAGCGAATTGGGTTCTGCAGATACGCAGTATTTT
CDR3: CATSELGSADTQYF

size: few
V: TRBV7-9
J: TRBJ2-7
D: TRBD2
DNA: TGTGCCAGCAGCTTCCTAGCGGGAGATAGCGAGCAGTACTTC
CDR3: CASSFLAGDSEQYF

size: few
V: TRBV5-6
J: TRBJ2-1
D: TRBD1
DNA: TGTGCCAGCAGCTCTGGACAGGGAATAGGAAATGAGCAGTTCTTC
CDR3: CASSSGQGIGNEQFF

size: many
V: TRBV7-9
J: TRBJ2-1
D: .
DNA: TGTGCCAGCAGCTTAGGAGGCGGGGTTTACAATGAGCAGTTCTTC
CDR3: CASSLGGGVYNEQFF

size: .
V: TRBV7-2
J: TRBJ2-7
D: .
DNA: TGTGCCAGCAGCTTACTCAGTCCGGTCGAGCAGTACTTC
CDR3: CASSLLSPVEQYF

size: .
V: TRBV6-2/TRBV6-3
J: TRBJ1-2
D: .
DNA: TGTGCCAGCAGTTACTACCAGACTGGCTACACCTTC
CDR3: CASSYYQTGYTF

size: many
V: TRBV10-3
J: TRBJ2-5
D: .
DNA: TGTGCCATCAGTGACCCGGGCCCCCAAGAGACCCAGTACTTC
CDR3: CAISDPGPQETQYF

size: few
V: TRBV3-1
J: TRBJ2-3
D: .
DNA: TGTGCCAGCAGCCAGGGTGGGGGTTACACAGATACGCAGTATTTT
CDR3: CASSQGGGYTDTQYF

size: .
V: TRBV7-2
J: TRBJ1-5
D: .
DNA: TGTGCCAGCAGCTTAGGGTTGGGGGCCCATCAGCCCCAGCATTTT
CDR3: CASSLGLGAHQPQHF

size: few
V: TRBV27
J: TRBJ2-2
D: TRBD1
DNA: TGTGCCAGCAGTTTATCACAGGGGCCCACCGGGGAGCTGTTTTTT
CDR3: CASSLSQGPTGELFF

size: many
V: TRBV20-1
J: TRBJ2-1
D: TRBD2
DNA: TGCAGCGCTAGCGGGTTCTACAATGAGCAGTTCTTC
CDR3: CSASGFYNEQFF

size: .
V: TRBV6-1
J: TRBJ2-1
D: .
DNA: TGTGCCAGCAGTCCTCGGATAGGCCGGAGCTCCTACAATGAGCAGTTCTTC
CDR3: CASSPRIGRSSYNEQFF

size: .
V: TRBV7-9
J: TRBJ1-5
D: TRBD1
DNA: TGTGCCAGCAGCTTCTCCCCCTATACAGGGGATCATCAGCCCCAGCATTTT
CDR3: CASSFSPYTGDHQPQHF

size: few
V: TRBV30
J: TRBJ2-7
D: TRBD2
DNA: TGTGCCTGGAGTGTAGGGACTAGTCGAGAGCAGTACTTC
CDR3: CAWSVGTSREQYF

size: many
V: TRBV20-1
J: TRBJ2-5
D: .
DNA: TGCAGTGCCAAACAGGGAAACCAAGAGACCCAGTACTTC
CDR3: CSAKQGNQETQYF

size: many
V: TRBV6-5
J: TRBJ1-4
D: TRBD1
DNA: TGTGCCACTACGACAGGGAATGAAAAACTGTTTTTT
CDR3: CATTTGNEKLFF

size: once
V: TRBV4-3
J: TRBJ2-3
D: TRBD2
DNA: TGCGCCAGCAGCCAAGCAGGGGGACTAGCGGGAGGGCGAGCGCAGTATTTT
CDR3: CASSQAGGLAGGRAQYF

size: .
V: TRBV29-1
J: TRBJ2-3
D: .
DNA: TGCAGCGTGGTCCCGTTTGGGCGAGATGGCACAGATACGCAGTATTTT
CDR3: CSVVPFGRDGTDTQYF

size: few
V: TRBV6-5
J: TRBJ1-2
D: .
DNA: TGTGCCAGCAGTTACTCGGCAAGGGGGTATTATGGCTACACCTTC
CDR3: CASSYSARGYYGYTF

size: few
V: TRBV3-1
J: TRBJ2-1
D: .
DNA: TGTGCCAGCAGCCAAGATGAGGGGGATGAGCAGTTCTTC
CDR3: CASSQDEGDEQFF

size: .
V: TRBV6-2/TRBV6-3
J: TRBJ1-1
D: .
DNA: TGTGCCAGCAGTTACGGAGGGAATCCCCCTGAAGCTTTCTTT
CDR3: CASSYGGNPPEAFF

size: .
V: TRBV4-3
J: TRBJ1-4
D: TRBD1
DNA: TGCGCCAGCAGCCTAGGGACAGGGGGCGGTTCACCCTATGAAAAACTGTTTTTT
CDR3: CASSLGTGGGSPYEKLFF

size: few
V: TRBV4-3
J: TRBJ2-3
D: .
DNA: TGCGCCAGCAGCCAAGTAGGGTCGGATACGCAGTATTTT
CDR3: CASSQVGSDTQYF

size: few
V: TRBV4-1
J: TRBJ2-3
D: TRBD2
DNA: TGCGCCAGCAGCGTGACTAGCGGGGTCGGAGATACGCAGTATTTT
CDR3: CASSVTSGVGDTQYF

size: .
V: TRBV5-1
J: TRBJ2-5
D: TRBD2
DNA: TGCGCCAGCAGCTTGGAACTAGCGGGGAAAGAGACCCAGTACTTC
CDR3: CASSLELAGKETQYF

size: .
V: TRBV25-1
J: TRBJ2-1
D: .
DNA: TGTGCCAGCAGTGACTGGACCAATGAGCAGTTCTTC
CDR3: CASSDWTNEQFF

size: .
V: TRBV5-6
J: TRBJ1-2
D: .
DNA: TGTGCCAGCAGCTTGGTTGCCGCGGATGGCTACACCTTC
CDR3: CASSLVAADGYTF

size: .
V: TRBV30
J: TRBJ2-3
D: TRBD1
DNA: TGTGCCTGGCAGGGACAGCAAGTGTCCGATACGCAGTATTTT
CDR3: CAWQGQQVSDTQYF

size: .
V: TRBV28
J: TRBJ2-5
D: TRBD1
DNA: TGTGCCAGCAGTTTCCCCCGGGACAGCCCCCAAGAGACCCAGTACTTC
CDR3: CASSFPRDSPQETQYF